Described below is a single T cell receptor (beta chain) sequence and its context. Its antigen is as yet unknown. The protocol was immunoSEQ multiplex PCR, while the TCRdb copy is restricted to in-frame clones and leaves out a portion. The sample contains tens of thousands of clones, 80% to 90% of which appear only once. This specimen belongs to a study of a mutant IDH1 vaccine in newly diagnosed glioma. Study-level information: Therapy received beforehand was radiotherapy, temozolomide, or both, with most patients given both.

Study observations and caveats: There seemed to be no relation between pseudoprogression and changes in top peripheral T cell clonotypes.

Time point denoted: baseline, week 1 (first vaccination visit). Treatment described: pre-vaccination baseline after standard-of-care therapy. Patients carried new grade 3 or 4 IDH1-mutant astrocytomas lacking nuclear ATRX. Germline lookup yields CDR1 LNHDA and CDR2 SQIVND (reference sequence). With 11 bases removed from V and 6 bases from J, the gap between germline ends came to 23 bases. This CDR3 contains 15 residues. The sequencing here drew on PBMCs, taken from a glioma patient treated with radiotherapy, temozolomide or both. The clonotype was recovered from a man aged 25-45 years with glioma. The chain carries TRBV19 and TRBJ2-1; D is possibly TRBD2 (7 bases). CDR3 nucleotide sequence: TGTGCCGTTTTATCGAGGCGGGGGCGCATCAATGAGCAGTTCTTC. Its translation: CAVLSRRGRINEQFF.